The present entry profiles one T cell receptor (beta chain) with its context. Its antigen is undetermined. This entry comes from a study of T cell responses to AZD1222 COVID-19 vaccine. Turning to the study itself: Investigators merged groups given second doses at roughly 4 or roughly 12 weeks.

Some clones are missing from TCRdb's copy, which holds only in-frame ones; the method was immunoSEQ multiplex PCR. The table has 120,000 to 150,000 clones, approximately 90% seen once. Findings and caveats of the study: Two doses of AZD1222 preceded a rise in Spike-specific TCR breadth and depth.

Germline-derived CDR1 and CDR2 are MNHEY and SVGAGI. V lost 3 bases and J lost 7; bases outside the gene matches: 7. The CDR3 extends over 15 amino acids. Source: peripheral blood, taken on day 0 of AZD1222 vaccination. The receptor comes from an adult in good health. V and J are TRBV6-5 and TRBJ1-4; 8 bases map to TRBD1. The CDR3 bases are TGTGCCAGCAGTTATCGGGACAGGATCGGTGAAAAACTGTTTTTT. It translates to CASSYRDRIGEKLFF.